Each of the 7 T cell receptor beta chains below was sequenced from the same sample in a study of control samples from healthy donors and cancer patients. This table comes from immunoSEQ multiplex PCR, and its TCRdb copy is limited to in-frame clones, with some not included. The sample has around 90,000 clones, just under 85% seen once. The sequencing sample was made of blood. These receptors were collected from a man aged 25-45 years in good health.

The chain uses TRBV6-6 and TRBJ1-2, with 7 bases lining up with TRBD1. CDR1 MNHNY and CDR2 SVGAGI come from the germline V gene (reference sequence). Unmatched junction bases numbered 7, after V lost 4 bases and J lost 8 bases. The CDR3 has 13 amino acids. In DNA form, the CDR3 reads TGTGCCAGCAGTTCCGAGGGGGCTGGAGGCTACACCTTC. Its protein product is CASSSEGAGGYTF.

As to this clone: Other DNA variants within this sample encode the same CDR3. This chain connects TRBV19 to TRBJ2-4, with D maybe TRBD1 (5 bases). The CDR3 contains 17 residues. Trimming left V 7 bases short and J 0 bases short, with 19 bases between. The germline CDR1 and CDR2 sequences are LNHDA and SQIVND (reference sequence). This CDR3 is CASMRKGLDLAKNIQYF. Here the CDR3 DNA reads TGTGCCAGTATGAGAAAGGGGTTAGACTTAGCCAAAAACATTCAGTACTTC.

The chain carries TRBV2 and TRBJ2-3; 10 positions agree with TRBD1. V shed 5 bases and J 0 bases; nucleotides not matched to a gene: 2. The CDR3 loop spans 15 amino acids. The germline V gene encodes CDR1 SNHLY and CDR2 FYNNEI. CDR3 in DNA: TGTGCCAGCAGTCCGGGACAGGGGAGCACAGATACGCAGTATTTT. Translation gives CASSPGQGSTDTQYF.

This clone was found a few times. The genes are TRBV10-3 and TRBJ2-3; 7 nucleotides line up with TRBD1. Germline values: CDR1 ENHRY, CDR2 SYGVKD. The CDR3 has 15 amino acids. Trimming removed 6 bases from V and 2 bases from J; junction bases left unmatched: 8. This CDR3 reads CAIRPGQKITDTQYF. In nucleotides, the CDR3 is TGTGCCATCAGACCGGGACAGAAGATCACAGATACGCAGTATTTT.

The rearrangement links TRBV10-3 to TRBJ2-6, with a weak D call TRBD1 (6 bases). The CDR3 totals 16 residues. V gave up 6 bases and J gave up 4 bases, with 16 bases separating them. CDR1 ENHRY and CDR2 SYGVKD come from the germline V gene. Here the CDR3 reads CAISGTNPSGANVLTF. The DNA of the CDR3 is TGTGCCATCAGCGGGACAAACCCATCAGGGGCCAACGTCCTGACTTTC.

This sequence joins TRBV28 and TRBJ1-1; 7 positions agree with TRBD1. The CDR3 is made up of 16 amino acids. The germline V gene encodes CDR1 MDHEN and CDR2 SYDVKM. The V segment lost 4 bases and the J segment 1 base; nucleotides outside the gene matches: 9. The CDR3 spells CASSYSRGWGNTEAFF. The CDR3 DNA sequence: TGTGCCAGCAGTTATTCCAGGGGGTGGGGGAACACTGAAGCTTTCTTT.

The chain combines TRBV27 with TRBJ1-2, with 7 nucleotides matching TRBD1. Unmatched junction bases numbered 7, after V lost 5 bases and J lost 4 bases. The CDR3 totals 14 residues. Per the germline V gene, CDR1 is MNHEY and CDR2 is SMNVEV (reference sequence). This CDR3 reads CASSGLTGSYGYTF. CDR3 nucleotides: TGTGCCAGCAGTGGGTTGACAGGGTCCTATGGCTACACCTTC.